The 13 T cell receptor beta chains below were found in one sample sequenced in a study of beta chain features in type 1 diabetes. TCRB transcripts that were expressed got sequenced, as all of the isolated RNA had been reverse transcribed. Measured with immunoSEQ multiplex PCR; TCRdb has only the in-frame clones, and not every one. The table shows some 900,000 clones, with about 17% occurring only once. The sample taken for sequencing was naive CD4+ T cells from blood. The receptors stem from a woman younger than 35 in good health.

This clone was recorded a few times. The rearrangement links TRBV5-5 to TRBJ1-2; D is possibly TRBD1 (6 bases). Per germline, CDR1 SGHKS and CDR2 YYEKEE (reference sequence). The CDR3 loop spans 14 amino acids. The V end was cut by 0 bases, the J end by 4 bases, with 10 bases between. The CDR3 region has the DNA TGTGCCAGCAGCTTGGAACAGGGACGCTATGGCTACACCTTC. The encoded protein is CASSLEQGRYGYTF. Based on the CDR3 plus reference TRBV5-5 and TRBJ1-2, the full variable domain is DAGVTQSPTHLIKTRGQQVTLRCSPISGHKSVSWYQQVLGQGPQFIFQYYEKEERGRGNFPDRFSARQFPNYSSELNVNALLLGDSALYLCASSLEQGRYGYTFGSGTRLTVV.

This clone has more than one count but fewer than ten. This sequence joins TRBV19 and TRBJ2-1; 11 bases agree with TRBD2. Germline values: CDR1 LNHDA, CDR2 SQIVND (reference sequence). Trimming cost V 4 bases and J 6 bases; bases outside gene matches: 5. The CDR3 loop spans 15 amino acids. The CDR3 DNA is TGTGCCAGTAGTAATAGCGGGAGGGCTTTCAATGAGCAGTTCTTC. Its protein product is CASSNSGRAFNEQFF.

This clone showed up just a few times. V is TRBV5-1 and J is TRBJ2-7; perhaps TRBD1 as D (6 bases). The CDR3 spans 13 residues. The V and J ends lost 4 bases and 3 bases respectively, with 11 bases between them. Germline V CDR1 and CDR2: SGHRS, YFSETQ. This CDR3 reads CASSAQGSYEQYF. The CDR3 bases are TGCGCCAGCAGCGCCCAGGGGAGCTACGAGCAGTACTTC. The full variable domain, in which reference TRBV5-1 and TRBJ2-7 provide the parts outside the CDR3, is KAGVTQTPRYLIKTRGQQVTLSCSPISGHRSVSWYQQTPGQGLQFLFEYFSETQRNKGNFPGRFSGRQFSNSRSEMNVSTLELGDSALYLCASSAQGSYEQYFGPGTRLTVT.

The chain combines TRBV5-6 with TRBJ2-1; 11 nucleotides agree with TRBD2. Germline V gives CDR1 SGHDT, CDR2 YYEEEE. Unmatched junction bases numbered 5, after V lost 4 bases and J lost 2 bases. The CDR3 is made up of 16 amino acids. The DNA for the CDR3 is TGTGCCAGCAGCCTTGGGACTAGCGGAACCTACAATGAGCAGTTCTTC. Its protein product is CASSLGTSGTYNEQFF.

The chain carries TRBV28 and TRBJ2-3; D call uncertain. Germline values: CDR1 MDHEN, CDR2 SYDVKM. The CDR3 is made up of 14 amino acids. The V end lost 4 bases, the J end lost 1 base, and 9 bases lay between the germline ends. Written as DNA, the CDR3 is TGTGCCAGCAGTTCCTCGGGCCGCACAGATACGCAGTATTTT. Protein: CASSSSGRTDTQYF. Variable domain in full (rest from reference TRBV28 and TRBJ2-3): DVKVTQSSRYLVKRTGEKVFLECVQDMDHENMFWYRQDPGLGLRLIYFSYDVKMKEKGDIPEGYSVSREKKERFSLILESASTNQTSMYLCASSSSGRTDTQYFGPGTRLTVL.

This clone has more than one count but fewer than ten. The rearrangement uses TRBV15 and TRBJ2-3, with D tentatively TRBD2 (5 bases). The germline gives CDR1 LNHNV, CDR2 YYDKDF (reference sequence). V was pared by 0 bases and J by 2 bases, with 15 bases between. The CDR3 covers 17 residues. The chain's CDR3 is CATSRDAGLRLTDTQYF. The CDR3 coding sequence is TGTGCCACCAGCAGAGATGCGGGCCTGAGACTCACAGATACGCAGTATTTT.

This clone was seen only a few times. This chain uses TRBV13 with TRBJ2-3; 10 nucleotides line up with TRBD2. The germline V gene has CDR1 PRHDT and CDR2 FYEKMQ (reference sequence). The V gene end was trimmed by 3 bases and the J gene end by 12 bases; junction bases not matched to a gene: 9. The CDR3 extends over 14 amino acids. CDR3 in DNA: TGTGCCAGCAGCTTCGGACTAGCGGACGGACTTCAGTATTTT. Translated, it gives CASSFGLADGLQYF.

A few counts support this clone. The gene calls are TRBV6-1 and TRBJ2-7; unclear D gene. The V gene lost 5 bases and the J gene lost 4 bases, with 9 bases spanning the gap. Germline values: CDR1 MNHNS, CDR2 SASEGT. This CDR3 contains 12 residues. CDR3 nucleotide sequence: TGTGCCAGCAGTACCCAGGATTACGAGCAGTACTTC. It is translated as CASSTQDYEQYF.

This clone showed up just a few times. The chain has TRBV19 and TRBJ2-5; 8 nucleotides line up with TRBD2. The germline CDR1 and CDR2 sequences are LNHDA and SQIVND (reference sequence). The CDR3 contains 13 residues. V trimming: 9 bases; J trimming: 1 base; junction bases outside the gene matches: 4. CDR3 DNA: TGTGCCAGCGCCGGGACTAGCCAAGAGACCCAGTACTTC. Its translation is CASAGTSQETQYF.

A few counts support this clone. The chain recombines TRBV29-1 with TRBJ2-3; 11 bases match TRBD2. This CDR3 region has 16 residues. Germline trimming cut 7 bases from V and 3 bases from J; bases unmatched to any gene: 12. The germline gives CDR1 SQVTM, CDR2 ANQGSEA. The CDR3 region is CSAEETSGTWTDTQYF. CDR3 DNA sequence: TGCAGCGCAGAGGAGACTAGCGGGACCTGGACAGATACGCAGTATTTT.

The CDR3 loop is CASSEIPQGSDTF. The DNA for the CDR3 is TGTGCCAGCAGTGAAATTCCCCAGGGGTCAGACACCTTC. The chain is built from TRBV2 and TRBJ1-2; D is perhaps TRBD1 (6 bases). Germline CDR1 is SNHLY and CDR2 is FYNNEI. Trimming cost V 2 bases and J 12 bases, with 16 bases left between them. The CDR3 length is 13 residues.

V gene TRBV27 combines with J gene TRBJ1-2; tentative D call: TRBD1 (5 bases). CDR3 length equals 13 residues. The germline V gene encodes CDR1 MNHEY and CDR2 SMNVEV (reference sequence). Trimming removed 5 bases from V and 8 bases from J, with 15 bases in between. CDR3 DNA: TGTGCCAGCAGTCGAACCCGGGACGTAGGCTACACCTTC. It is translated as CASSRTRDVGYTF.

The chain couples TRBV5-6 to TRBJ2-1, with D unclear. CDR1 and CDR2 (germline): SGHDT, YYEEEE. CDR3 length equals 15 residues. Trimming stripped 1 base from V and 5 bases from J, with 13 bases between. CDR3 amino acids: CASSLYSPRDNEQFF. In DNA, the CDR3 is TGTGCCAGCAGCTTGTATTCTCCTAGGGACAATGAGCAGTTCTTC.